This passage covers 7 T cell receptor beta chains from one sample sequenced in a study of T cells in Graves' hyperthyroidism and ophthalmopathy. Amplified TCR beta CDR3 regions derived from RNA transcripts. HTBI primers were used for first-round RT-PCR of the TCR CDR3. MiXCR was run by TCRdb on the multiplex PCR reads, yielding one entry per CDR3 protein. Here the sample spans hundreds of thousands of distinct CDR3 sequences, about 17% being singletons. Material for sequencing was blood. Receptor source: a woman aged 25 to 45 with Graves' hyperthyroidism.

This clonotype was observed many times. The rearrangement joins TRBV30 to TRBJ2-5; D may match TRBD1 or TRBD2 (7 bases each). The germline V and J ends were trimmed by 0 bases and 5 bases, with 13 bases remaining between them. CDR1 GTSNPN and CDR2 SVGIG come from the germline V gene (reference sequence). The CDR3 runs 14 residues. The CDR3 coding sequence is TGTGCCTGGAGTGTAGACAGGGAGGGCGAGACCCAGTACTTC. It codes for CAWSVDREGETQYF.

This clonotype showed up many times. V is TRBV7-8 and J is TRBJ2-1; TRBD1 or TRBD2 may be the D gene (5 bases each). Trimming took off 7 bases at V and 9 bases at J, with 19 bases between the two ends. This CDR3 region has 14 residues. The germline V gene has CDR1 SGHVS and CDR2 FQNEAQ. The CDR3 region has the DNA TGTGCCAGCATCCGGGACCCCAGAAAGGGTGAGCAGTTCTTC. It translates to CASIRDPRKGEQFF.

At least ten counts were recorded for this clonotype. The V and J genes are TRBV13 and TRBJ2-5; tentative D call: TRBD2 (5 bases). The germline V and J ends were trimmed by 8 bases and 2 bases, with 12 bases remaining between them. Germline loops: CDR1 PRHDT, CDR2 FYEKMQ (reference sequence). The CDR3 has 13 amino acids. This CDR3 is CASGNSAQETQYF. Here the CDR3 DNA reads TGTGCCAGCGGAAATAGCGCTCAAGAGACCCAGTACTTC.

Ten or more counts support this clonotype. The chain uses TRBV28 and TRBJ2-3; the match to TRBD2 covers 12 bases. Germline CDR1 and CDR2: MDHEN and SYDVKM. The V and J ends lost 6 bases and 2 bases, in that order; junction bases with no gene match: 6. The CDR3 is 16 residues long. This CDR3 is CASSRRLAGVTDTQYF. CDR3 in DNA: TGTGCCAGCAGCCGAAGACTAGCGGGAGTCACAGATACGCAGTATTTT.

In this sample, this clonotype turned up many times. V gene TRBV28 combines with J gene TRBJ1-1; no clear D. The V end was cut by 2 bases, the J end by 6 bases, with 10 bases between. CDR1 and CDR2 from the germline V gene are MDHEN and SYDVKM. The CDR3 consists of 13 residues. DNA of the CDR3: TGTGCCAGCAGTTTACCCTCCCGGGCTGAAGCTTTCTTT. Its translation is CASSLPSRAEAFF.

This clonotype has at least ten counts. The CDR3 region has the DNA TGTGCCAGCAGTCCAGGATCGGGGGATGAGCAGTACTTC. The encoded protein is CASSPGSGDEQYF. The V and J genes are TRBV28 and TRBJ2-7, with D possibly matching TRBD2 (6 bases). The V and J ends lost 5 bases and 7 bases respectively, with 15 bases between them. This CDR3 contains 13 residues. Germline V gene lookup returns CDR1 MDHEN and CDR2 SYDVKM.

In its sample, this clonotype was seen a few times. J is TRBJ2-3 and V is TRBV27; tentatively, D is TRBD2 (5 bases). V was cut by 5 bases and J by 2 bases, with 14 bases left in between. Germline V gene lookup returns CDR1 MNHEY and CDR2 SMNVEV (reference sequence). The CDR3 consists of 15 residues. This CDR3 reads CASSRTGSLTDTQYF. CDR3 nucleotide sequence: TGTGCCAGCAGTCGTACGGGGAGCCTCACAGATACGCAGTATTTT.